This TCR beta chain was sequenced during a study of T-cell memory formation after mild COVID-19. Study in general: Largely donor-specific sequence clusters came from a couple of donors.

Germline values: CDR1 SGHAT, CDR2 FQNNGV. The length of the CDR3 is 14 residues. V lost 5 bases to trimming and J lost 6 bases, with 14 bases between them. Study-wide results and caveats: Clones contracting across day 15 to 85 had a balanced CD4/CD8 profile; later expanding clones leaned CD4+.

For this clonotype: Its antigen remains unidentified.

From the 5' RACE reads, TCRdb called clonotypes with MiXCR, one entry per CDR3 protein. This sample has about 450,000 distinct CDR3 sequences; 23% occur once, and the top ten carry over 10%. The sample was PBMCs or a T cell subset sorted from them (not recorded which). The gene calls are TRBV11-2 and TRBJ1-5, with D possibly matching TRBD1 (5 bases). This receptor was taken from an adult woman who had mild COVID-19 (a few samples of this study predate the infection). Cell type and time point are not known. As DNA, the CDR3 is TGTGCCAGCAGCATAGCGACAGAGGCTCAGCCCCAGCATTTT. Residues: CASSIATEAQPQHF. Together with reference TRBV11-2 and TRBJ1-5, the CDR3 gives the full variable domain: EAGVAQSPRYKIIEKRQSVAFWCNPISGHATLYWYQQILGQGPKLLIQFQNNGVVDDSQLPKDRFSAERLKGVDSTLKIQPAKLEDSAVYLCASSIATEAQPQHFGDGTRLSIL.